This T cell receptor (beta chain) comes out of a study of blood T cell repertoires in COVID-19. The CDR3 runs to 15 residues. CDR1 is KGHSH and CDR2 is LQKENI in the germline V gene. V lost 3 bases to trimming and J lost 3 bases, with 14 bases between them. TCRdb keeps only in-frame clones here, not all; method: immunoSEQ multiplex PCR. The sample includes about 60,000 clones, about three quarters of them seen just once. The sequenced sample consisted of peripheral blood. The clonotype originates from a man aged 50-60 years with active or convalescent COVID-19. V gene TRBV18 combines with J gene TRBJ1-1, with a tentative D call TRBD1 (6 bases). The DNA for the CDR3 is TGTGCCAGCTCACCGGACAGTCTGGTGGACACTGAAGCTTTCTTT. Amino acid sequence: CASSPDSLVDTEAFF. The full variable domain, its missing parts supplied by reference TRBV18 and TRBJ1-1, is NAGVMQNPRHLVRRRGQEARLRCSPMKGHSHVYWYRQLPEEGLKFMVYLQKENIIDESGMPKERFSAEFPKEGPSILRIQQVVRGDSAAYFCASSPDSLVDTEAFFGQGTRLTVV.